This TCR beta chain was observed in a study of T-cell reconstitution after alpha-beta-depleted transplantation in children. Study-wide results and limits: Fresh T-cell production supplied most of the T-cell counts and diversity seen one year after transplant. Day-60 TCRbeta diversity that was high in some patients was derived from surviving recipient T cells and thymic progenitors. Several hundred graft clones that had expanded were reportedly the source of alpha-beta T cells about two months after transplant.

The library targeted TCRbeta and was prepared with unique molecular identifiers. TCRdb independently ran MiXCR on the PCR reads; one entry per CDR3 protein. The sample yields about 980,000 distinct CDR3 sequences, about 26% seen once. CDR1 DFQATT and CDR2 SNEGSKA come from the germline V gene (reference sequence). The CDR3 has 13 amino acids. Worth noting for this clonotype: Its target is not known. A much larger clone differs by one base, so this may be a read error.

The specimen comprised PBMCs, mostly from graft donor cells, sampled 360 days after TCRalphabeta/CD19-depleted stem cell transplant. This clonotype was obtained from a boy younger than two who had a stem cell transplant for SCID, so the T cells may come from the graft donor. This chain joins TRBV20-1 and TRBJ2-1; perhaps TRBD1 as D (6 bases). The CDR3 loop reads CTADSWGTNEQFF. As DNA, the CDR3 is TGCACTGCGGACAGTTGGGGGACCAATGAGCAGTTCTTC.